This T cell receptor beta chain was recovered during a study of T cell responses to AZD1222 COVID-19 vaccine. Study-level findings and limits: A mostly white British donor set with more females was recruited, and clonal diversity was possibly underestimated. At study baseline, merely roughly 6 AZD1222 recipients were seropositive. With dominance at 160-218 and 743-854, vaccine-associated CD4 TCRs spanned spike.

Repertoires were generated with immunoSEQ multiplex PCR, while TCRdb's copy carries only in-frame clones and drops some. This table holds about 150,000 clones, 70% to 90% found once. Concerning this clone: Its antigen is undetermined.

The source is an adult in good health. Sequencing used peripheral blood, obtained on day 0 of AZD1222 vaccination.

CDR3 in DNA: TGTGCCAGCAGCCTAAGCGGGAGGGGGGATACGCAGTATTTT. This sequence encodes CASSLSGRGDTQYF. The rearrangement links TRBV3-1 (or the pseudogene TRBV3-2) to TRBJ2-3; 10 bases map to TRBD2. Germline V gene sequence: CDR1 LGHDT, CDR2 YNNKEL (reference sequence). The CDR3 has 14 residues. V dropped 4 bases and J dropped 6; count of bases not matched to a gene: 4.